These 5 T cell receptor beta chains originate from one sample sequenced in a study of blood T cell repertoires in COVID-19 (dated by TCRdb to the early 2020s). The method behind the library was the immunoSEQ multiplex PCR assay. As stored in TCRdb, this immuneACCESS dataset retains in-frame rearrangements with V and J assigned. A fraction of the clones does not appear; measured against another copy, unresolved V genes explain less than half of the discrepancy, and the remainder lacks a known reason. The sample includes 150,000 to 200,000 clones, with 85% observed a single time. The ten largest clones take up roughly 6.2% of the sample. Material for sequencing was PBMCs or T cells enriched from blood (not recorded which). These receptors were collected from a man in his forties or fifties who had recovered from COVID-19.

The chain is built from TRBV21-1 and TRBJ2-3; no DNA check was done on the table's D call, TRBD2. TRBV21-1 is an annotated pseudogene. The length of the CDR3 is 14 residues. CDR3 amino acids: CARLWGGSTDTQYF. CDR3 sequence (DNA): TGTGCCAGGTTATGGGGGGGGAGCACAGATACGCAGTATTTT.

This chain joins TRBV5-6 and TRBJ1-2, with 9 bases aligning to TRBD1. The CDR3 has 16 residues. Unmatched junction bases numbered 11, after V lost 0 bases and J lost 8 bases. Germline CDR1 reads SGHDT; CDR2 reads YYEEEE. The CDR3, as DNA: TGTGCCAGCAGCTTGGGGGGACAGGGCCCTGGTGCGGGCTACACCTTC. Translating gives CASSLGGQGPGAGYTF. Based on the CDR3 plus reference TRBV5-6 and TRBJ1-2, the full variable domain is DAGVTQSPTHLIKTRGQQVTLRCSPKSGHDTVSWYQQALGQGPQFIFQYYEEEERQRGNFPDRFSGHQFPNYSSELNVNALLLGDSALYLCASSLGGQGPGAGYTFGSGTRLTVV.

The chain has TRBV5-1 and TRBJ2-7; no firm D call. The length of the CDR3 is 14 residues. Germline loops: CDR1 SGHRS, CDR2 YFSETQ. V was trimmed by 1 base and J by 2 bases, leaving 10 bases between them. The CDR3 is CASSLTDGAYEQYF. The DNA of the CDR3 is TGCGCCAGCAGCTTGACTGACGGAGCCTACGAGCAGTACTTC.

V is TRBV6-6 and J is TRBJ2-1; 12 bases map to TRBD2. The CDR3 runs to 16 residues. Germline V gene sequence: CDR1 MNHNY, CDR2 SVGAGI (reference sequence). V shed 6 bases, J shed 4 bases, and the junction held 7 bases outside the gene matches. The CDR3: CASRPRTSGEYNEQFF. As DNA, the CDR3 is TGTGCCAGCAGACCTCGGACTAGCGGGGAATACAATGAGCAGTTCTTC.

Note on this clone: This sample also contains other DNA sequences that code for the same CDR3. The gene calls are TRBV28 and TRBJ1-3, with D tentatively TRBD1 (5 bases). The V gene lost 4 bases and the J gene lost 7 bases, with 8 bases spanning the gap. This CDR3 is built from 12 residues. Germline CDR1 and CDR2: MDHEN and SYDVKM. Here the CDR3 DNA reads TGTGCCAGCAGTTCTGCAGGGAACACCATATATTTT. Its translation is CASSSAGNTIYF.